This T cell receptor beta chain is drawn from a study of blood T cell repertoires in COVID-19. Trimming at V came to 1 base and at J to 4 bases, leaving 13 bases not matched to a gene. This CDR3 has 18 residues. Germline loops: CDR1 SEHNR, CDR2 FQNEAQ (reference sequence). Only in-frame clones appear in the TCRdb table, and some are missing; sequencing was by immunoSEQ multiplex PCR. The top ten hold approximately 6.3% of the sample, which has under 300,000 clones, around four fifths seen once. The TCR originated in a woman aged 55-70 years with active or convalescent COVID-19. Sequenced sample: peripheral blood. The rearrangement uses TRBV7-9 and TRBJ2-1, with 7 bases fitting TRBD2. CDR3 region: CASSLERLRGRSYNEQFF. The CDR3 DNA follows: TGTGCCAGCAGCTTAGAGCGTTTGCGCGGGAGATCGTACAATGAGCAGTTCTTC.